The 3 T cell receptor beta chains below were found in one sample sequenced in a study of T cell clonality in common variable immunodeficiency. Study-level points and caveats: Common variable immunodeficiency TCR beta sequences reportedly had fewer deletions and N-nucleotide insertions.

No antigen has been assigned to these receptors. Profiled with immunoSEQ multiplex PCR; TCRdb holds only in-frame clones, not every one. This sample comprises about 32,000 clones, none seen once only. The sample consisted of peripheral blood mononuclear cells. These receptors were collected from a human donor with common variable immunodeficiency.

Ten or more counts support this clone. The CDR3 end falls 3 residues outside the read, so it is completed with the germline J gene. This chain links TRBV5-1 with TRBJ1-2; D gene ambiguous. The V and J ends lost 0 bases and 7 bases respectively, with 4 bases between them. CDR1 and CDR2 from the germline V gene are SGHRS and YFSETQ. There are 11 residues in the CDR3. The CDR3 bases that were read are TGCGCCAGCAGCTTGGGCGTTGGC. This translates into CASSLGVG. Given in full, the CDR3 is CASSLGVGYTF.

With regard to this clone: The read halts 3 residues ahead of the CDR3 end, with the missing end drawn from the germline J gene. The chain couples TRBV18 to TRBJ1-1; D not resolved. V was trimmed by 4 bases and J by 1 base, leaving 7 bases between them. This CDR3 region has 13 residues. Looked up from germline, CDR1 is KGHSH and CDR2 is LQKENI. The CDR3 sequence: CASSLPGNTEAFF. Incomplete CDR3 DNA: TGTGCCAGCTCACTGCCGGGGAACACTGAA. The variable domain in full, completed from reference TRBV18 and TRBJ1-1, reads NAGVMQNPRHLVRRRGQEARLRCSPMKGHSHVYWYRQLPEEGLKFMVYLQKENIIDESGMPKERFSAEFPKEGPSILRIQQVVRGDSAAYFCASSLPGNTEAFFGQGTRLTVV.

Comment on this clone: The read is 3 residues too short to cover the CDR3 end, so that end is filled in from the germline J gene. The sample contains more than one DNA sequence encoding this CDR3. V is TRBV6-2 or TRBV6-3 and J is TRBJ2-3; D unresolved. The germline CDR1 and CDR2 sequences are MNHEY and SVGEGT. V shed 5 bases and J shed 0 bases, with 3 bases lying between them. The CDR3 contains 12 residues. The part of the CDR3 DNA that was read is TGTGCCAGCAGTCTTAGCACAGATACG. Protein product: CASSLSTDT. The full CDR3 protein reads CASSLSTDTQYF.